This T cell receptor (beta chain) was recovered during a study of CD8 T cells in ankylosing spondylitis listed by TCRdb under 2017. Regarding the complete study: To find TCR variants linked to disease, the study profiled T cell receptor beta repertoires in ankylosing spondylitis patients and healthy donors. The full study cohort comprised roughly 24 ankylosing spondylitis patients and 85 to 120 healthy donors. Peripheral blood was sampled, and synovial fluid was also collected from ankylosing spondylitis patients.

Data came from an Illumina HiSeq 2500. Quantitative 5'-RACE with molecular barcodes was used to prepare TCR beta libraries. The original methods were these. Disease-linked TCR variants were identified with a new computational method built on a probabilistic model of VDJ rearrangement. Clones were called with MiXCR by TCRdb after fastp trimmed the public reads at Q25, and only in-frame beta chains were retained. Rows are combined by CDR3 protein, so each entry shows the most common genes and DNA. TCRdb assigned the V and J calls; the authors' analysis was not used. For this sample the table gives around 540,000 distinct CDR3 sequences, of which 12% were detected only once. Almost 7% of the sample belongs to the ten largest clones. As for this clonotype: Its antigen is still unknown. One junction end disagrees with the germline gene, perhaps due to a read error.

The paper as a whole reports these results and caveats: In peripheral blood, the disease-linked clones were found at relatively low frequencies and had a CD8+ phenotype. Some motif variants had previously been reported in the synovial fluid and blood of reactive arthritis patients, which suggests shared mechanisms of disease initiation. A TCR beta motif made up of several highly homologous amino acid variants appeared to be characteristic of blood from ankylosing spondylitis patients. According to the report, matched synovial fluid samples from ankylosing spondylitis patients were significantly enriched for the disease-linked clones.

The CDR3 runs 14 residues from the cysteine to the phenylalanine. Only the CDR3 DNA stays, 42 bases, in frame from base 1. CDR1 and CDR2 were assigned from the germline V gene as KGHDR and SFDVKD. Specimen: blood, either unsorted or a sorted T cell fraction (not recorded which). The TCR originated in a male donor with ankylosing spondylitis. The receptor chain draws on TRBV24-1 and TRBJ2-5, with a tentative D gene TRBD2 over 7 matching bases. The CDR3 here reads CGTSDPGGPETQYF. The DNA sequence is as follows: TGTGGCACCAGTGATCCCGGGGGGCCAGAGACCCAGTACTTC.